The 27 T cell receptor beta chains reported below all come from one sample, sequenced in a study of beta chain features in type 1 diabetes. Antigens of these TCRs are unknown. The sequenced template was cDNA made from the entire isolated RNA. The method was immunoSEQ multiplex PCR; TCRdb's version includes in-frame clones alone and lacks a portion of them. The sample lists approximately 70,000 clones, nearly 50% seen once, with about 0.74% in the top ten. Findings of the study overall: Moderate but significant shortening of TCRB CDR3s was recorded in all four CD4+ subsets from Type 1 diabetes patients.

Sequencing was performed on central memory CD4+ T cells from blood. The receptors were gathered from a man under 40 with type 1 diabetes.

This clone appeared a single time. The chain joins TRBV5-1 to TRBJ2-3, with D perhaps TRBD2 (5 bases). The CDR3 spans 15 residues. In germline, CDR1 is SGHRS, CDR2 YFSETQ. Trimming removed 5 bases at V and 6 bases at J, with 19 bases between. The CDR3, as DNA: TGCGCCAGCAGGCAACGGGAAGGTGCATACGATACGCAGTATTTT. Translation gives CASRQREGAYDTQYF. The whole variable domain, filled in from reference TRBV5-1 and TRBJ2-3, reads KAGVTQTPRYLIKTRGQQVTLSCSPISGHRSVSWYQQTPGQGLQFLFEYFSETQRNKGNFPGRFSGRQFSNSRSEMNVSTLELGDSALYLCASRQREGAYDTQYFGPGTRLTVL.

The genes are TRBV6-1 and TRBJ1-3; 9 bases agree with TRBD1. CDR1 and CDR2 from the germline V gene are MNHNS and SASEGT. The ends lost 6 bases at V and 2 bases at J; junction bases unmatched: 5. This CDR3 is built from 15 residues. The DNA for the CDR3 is TGTGCCAGCAGCCAACAGGGGGCGACTGGAAACACCATATATTTT. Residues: CASSQQGATGNTIYF.

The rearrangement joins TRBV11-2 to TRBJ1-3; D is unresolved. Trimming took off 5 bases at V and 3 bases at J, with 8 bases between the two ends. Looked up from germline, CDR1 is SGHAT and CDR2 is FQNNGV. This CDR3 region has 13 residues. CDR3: CASSLSGGNTIYF. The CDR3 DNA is TGTGCCAGCAGCCTTTCGGGTGGAAACACCATATATTTT.

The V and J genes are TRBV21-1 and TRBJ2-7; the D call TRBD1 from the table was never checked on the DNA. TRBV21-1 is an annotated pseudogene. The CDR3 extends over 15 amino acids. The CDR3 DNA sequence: TGTGCCAGCAGCAACCGACAGAGTCGCTCCTACGAGCAGTACTTC. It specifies CASSNRQSRSYEQYF.

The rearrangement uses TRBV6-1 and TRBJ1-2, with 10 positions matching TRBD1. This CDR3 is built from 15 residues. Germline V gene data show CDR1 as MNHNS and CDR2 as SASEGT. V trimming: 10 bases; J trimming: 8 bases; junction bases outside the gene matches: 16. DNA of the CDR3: TGTGCCACTACCCCCGCCGGGACAGGGGTAGGGGGCTACACCTTC. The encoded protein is CATTPAGTGVGGYTF.

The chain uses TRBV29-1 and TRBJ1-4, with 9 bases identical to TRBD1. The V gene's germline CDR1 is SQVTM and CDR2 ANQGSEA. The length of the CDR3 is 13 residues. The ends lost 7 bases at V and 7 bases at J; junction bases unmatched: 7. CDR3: CSARGTGSEKLFF. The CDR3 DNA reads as TGCAGCGCCCGGGGGACAGGGTCTGAAAAACTGTTTTTT. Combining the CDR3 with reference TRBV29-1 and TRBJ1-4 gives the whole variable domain SAVISQKPSRDICQRGTSLTIQCQVDSQVTMMFWYRQQPGQSLTLIATANQGSEATYESGFVIDKFPISRPNLTFSTLTVSNMSPEDSSIYLCSARGTGSEKLFFGSGTQLSVL.

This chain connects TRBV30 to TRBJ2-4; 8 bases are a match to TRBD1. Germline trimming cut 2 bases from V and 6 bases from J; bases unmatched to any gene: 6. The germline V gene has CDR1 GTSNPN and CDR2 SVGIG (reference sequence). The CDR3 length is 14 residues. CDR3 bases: TGTGCCTGGAGTATAGACAGGGGAGGAAACATTCAGTACTTC. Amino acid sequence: CAWSIDRGGNIQYF.

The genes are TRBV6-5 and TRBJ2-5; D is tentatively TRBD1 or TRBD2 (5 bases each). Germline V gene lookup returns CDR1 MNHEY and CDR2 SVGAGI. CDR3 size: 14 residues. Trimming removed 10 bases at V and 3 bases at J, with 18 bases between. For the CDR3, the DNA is TGTGCCACCAGGGATCAACGGGGTGAAGAGACCCAGTACTTC. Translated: CATRDQRGEETQYF.

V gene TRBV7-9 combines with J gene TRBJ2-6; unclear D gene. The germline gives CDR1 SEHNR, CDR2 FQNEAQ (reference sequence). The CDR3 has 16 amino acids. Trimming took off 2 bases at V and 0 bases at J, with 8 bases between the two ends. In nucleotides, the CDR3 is TGTGCCAGCAGCTTATTCCTAGGCTCTGGGGCCAACGTCCTGACTTTC. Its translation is CASSLFLGSGANVLTF.

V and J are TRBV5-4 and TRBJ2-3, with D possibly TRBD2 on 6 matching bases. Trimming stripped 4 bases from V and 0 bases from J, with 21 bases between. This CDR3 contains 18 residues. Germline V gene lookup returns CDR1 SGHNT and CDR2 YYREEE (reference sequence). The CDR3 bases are TGTGCCAGCAGCCCGGGACTTCTCGGAGCGGAAAGCACAGATACGCAGTATTTT. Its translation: CASSPGLLGAESTDTQYF.

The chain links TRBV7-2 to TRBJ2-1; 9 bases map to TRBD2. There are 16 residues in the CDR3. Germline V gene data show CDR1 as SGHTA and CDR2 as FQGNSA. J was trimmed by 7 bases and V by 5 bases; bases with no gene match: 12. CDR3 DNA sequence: TGTGCCAGCAGCCCATGGGGCGGGGGGGCCGTAAATGAGCAGTTCTTC. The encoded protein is CASSPWGGGAVNEQFF.

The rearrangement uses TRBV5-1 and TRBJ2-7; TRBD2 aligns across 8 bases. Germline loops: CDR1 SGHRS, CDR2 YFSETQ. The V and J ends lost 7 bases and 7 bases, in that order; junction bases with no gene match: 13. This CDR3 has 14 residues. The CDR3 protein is CASAQPSGRGEQYF. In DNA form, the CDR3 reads TGCGCCAGCGCTCAACCCAGCGGGAGAGGTGAGCAGTACTTC.

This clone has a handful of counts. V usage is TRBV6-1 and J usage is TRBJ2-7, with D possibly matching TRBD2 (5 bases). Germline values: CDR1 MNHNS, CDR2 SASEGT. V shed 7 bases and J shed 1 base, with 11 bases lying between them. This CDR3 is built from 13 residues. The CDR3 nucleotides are TGTGCCAGCACCGCAGGCGGGTCCTACGAGCAGTACTTC. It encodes CASTAGGSYEQYF.

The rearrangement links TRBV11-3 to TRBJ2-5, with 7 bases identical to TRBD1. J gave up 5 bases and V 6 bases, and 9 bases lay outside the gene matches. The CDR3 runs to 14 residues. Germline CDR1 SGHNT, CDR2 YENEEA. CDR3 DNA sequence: TGTGCCAGCAGGTCAACAGGGGACCCGGAGACCCAGTACTTC. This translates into CASRSTGDPETQYF.

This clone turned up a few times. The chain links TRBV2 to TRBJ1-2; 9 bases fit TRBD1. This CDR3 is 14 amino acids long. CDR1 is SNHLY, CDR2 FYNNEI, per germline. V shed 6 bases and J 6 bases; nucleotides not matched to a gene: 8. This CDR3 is CASSPQGAENGYTF. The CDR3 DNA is TGTGCCAGCAGCCCACAGGGGGCGGAGAATGGCTACACCTTC.

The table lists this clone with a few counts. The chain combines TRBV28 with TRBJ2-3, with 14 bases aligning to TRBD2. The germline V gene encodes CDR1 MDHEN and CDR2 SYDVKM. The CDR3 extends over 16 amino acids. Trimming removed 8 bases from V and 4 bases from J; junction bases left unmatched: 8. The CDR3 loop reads CASSGTSGRIADTQYF. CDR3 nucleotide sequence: TGTGCCAGCTCCGGGACTAGCGGGAGAATTGCAGATACGCAGTATTTT.

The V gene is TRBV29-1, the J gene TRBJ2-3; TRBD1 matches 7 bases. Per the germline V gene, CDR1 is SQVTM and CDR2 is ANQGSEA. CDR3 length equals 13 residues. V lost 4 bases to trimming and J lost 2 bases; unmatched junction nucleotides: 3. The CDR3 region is CSVAGGYTDTQYF. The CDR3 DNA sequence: TGCAGCGTTGCAGGGGGTTACACAGATACGCAGTATTTT.

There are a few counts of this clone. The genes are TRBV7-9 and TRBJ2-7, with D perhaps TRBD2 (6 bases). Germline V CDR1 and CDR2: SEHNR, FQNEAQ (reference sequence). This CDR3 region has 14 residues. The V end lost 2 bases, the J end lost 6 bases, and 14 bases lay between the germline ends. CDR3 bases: TGTGCCAGCAGCTTATACACACTAGCCCCCGAGCAGTACTTC. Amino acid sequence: CASSLYTLAPEQYF. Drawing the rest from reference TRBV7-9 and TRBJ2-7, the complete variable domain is DTGVSQNPRHKITKRGQNVTFRCDPISEHNRLYWYRQTLGQGPEFLTYFQNEAQLEKSRLLSDRFSAERPKGSFSTLEIQRTEQGDSAMYLCASSLYTLAPEQYFGPGTRLTVT.

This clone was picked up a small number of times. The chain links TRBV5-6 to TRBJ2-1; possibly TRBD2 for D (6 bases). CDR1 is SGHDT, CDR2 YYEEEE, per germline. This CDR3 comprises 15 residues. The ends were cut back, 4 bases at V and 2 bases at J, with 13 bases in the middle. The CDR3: CASSLAGRPYNEQFF. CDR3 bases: TGTGCCAGCAGCCTGGCGGGGAGGCCCTACAATGAGCAGTTCTTC.

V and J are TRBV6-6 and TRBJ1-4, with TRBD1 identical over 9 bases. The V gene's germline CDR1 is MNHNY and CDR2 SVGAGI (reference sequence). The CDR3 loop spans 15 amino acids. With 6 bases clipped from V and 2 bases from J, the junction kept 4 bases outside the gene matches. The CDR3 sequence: CASSLGTGTNEKLFF. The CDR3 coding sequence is TGTGCCAGCAGCCTGGGGACAGGGACTAATGAAAAACTGTTTTTT.

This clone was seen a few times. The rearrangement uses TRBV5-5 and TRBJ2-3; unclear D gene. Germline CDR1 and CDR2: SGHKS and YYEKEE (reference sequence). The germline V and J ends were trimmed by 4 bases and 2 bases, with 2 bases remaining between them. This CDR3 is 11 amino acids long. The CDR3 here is CASSLTDTQYF. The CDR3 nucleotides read TGTGCCAGCAGCCTCACAGATACGCAGTATTTT.

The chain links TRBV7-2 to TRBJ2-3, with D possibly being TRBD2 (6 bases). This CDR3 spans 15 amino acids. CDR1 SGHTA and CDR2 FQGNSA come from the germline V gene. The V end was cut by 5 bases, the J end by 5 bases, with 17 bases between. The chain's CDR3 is CASSPRTIGGDTQYF. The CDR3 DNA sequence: TGTGCCAGCAGCCCGCGTACTATCGGGGGAGATACGCAGTATTTT.

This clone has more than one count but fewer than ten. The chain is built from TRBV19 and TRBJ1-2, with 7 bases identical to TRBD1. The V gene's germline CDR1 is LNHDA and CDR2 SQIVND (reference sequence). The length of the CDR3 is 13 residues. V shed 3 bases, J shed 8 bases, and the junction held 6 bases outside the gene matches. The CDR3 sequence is CASSMSWDSGYTF. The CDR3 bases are TGTGCCAGTAGTATGAGCTGGGACAGCGGCTACACCTTC.

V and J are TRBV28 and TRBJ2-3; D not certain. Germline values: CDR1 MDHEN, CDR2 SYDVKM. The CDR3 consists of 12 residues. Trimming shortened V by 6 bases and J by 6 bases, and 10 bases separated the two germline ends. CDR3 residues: CASSFISDTQYF. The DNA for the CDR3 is TGTGCCAGCAGCTTTATCTCCGATACGCAGTATTTT.

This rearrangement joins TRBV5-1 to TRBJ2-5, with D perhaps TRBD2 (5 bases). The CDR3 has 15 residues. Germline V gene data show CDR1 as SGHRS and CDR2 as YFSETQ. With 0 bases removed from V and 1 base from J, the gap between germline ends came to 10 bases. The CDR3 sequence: CASSLEPSPQETQYF. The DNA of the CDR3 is TGCGCCAGCAGCTTGGAGCCTAGCCCCCAAGAGACCCAGTACTTC.

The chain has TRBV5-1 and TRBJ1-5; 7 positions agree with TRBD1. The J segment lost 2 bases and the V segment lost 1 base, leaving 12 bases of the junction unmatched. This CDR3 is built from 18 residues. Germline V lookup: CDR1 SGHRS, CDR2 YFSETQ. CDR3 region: CASSLSGTAGQGNQPQHF. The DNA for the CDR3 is TGCGCCAGCAGCTTGTCCGGGACAGCGGGCCAGGGCAATCAGCCCCAGCATTTT. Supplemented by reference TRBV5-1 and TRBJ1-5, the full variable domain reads KAGVTQTPRYLIKTRGQQVTLSCSPISGHRSVSWYQQTPGQGLQFLFEYFSETQRNKGNFPGRFSGRQFSNSRSEMNVSTLELGDSALYLCASSLSGTAGQGNQPQHFGDGTRLSIL.

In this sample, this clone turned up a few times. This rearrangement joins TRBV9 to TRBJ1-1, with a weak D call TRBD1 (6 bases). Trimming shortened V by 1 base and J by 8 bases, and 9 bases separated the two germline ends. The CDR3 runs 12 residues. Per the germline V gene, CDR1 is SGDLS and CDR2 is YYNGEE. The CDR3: CASSVNQGEAFF. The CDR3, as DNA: TGTGCCAGCAGCGTAAATCAGGGGGAAGCTTTCTTT.